A single T cell receptor beta chain is shown here with its context. Its target is unknown. Trimming cost V 4 bases and J 6 bases; bases outside gene matches: 3. The CDR3 consists of 13 residues. Germline CDR1 is KGHSH and CDR2 is LQKENI. Here immunoSEQ multiplex PCR was the method, and the copy in TCRdb shows in-frame clones only, minus some. This sample carries roughly 130,000 clones, 92% of them seen once, and the ten largest clones take around 3%. This entry is derived from a study of T cell responses to AZD1222 COVID-19 vaccine. Looking at the study overall: Both about-4-week and about-12-week second-dose recipients were combined.

Points from the study as a whole: Breadth and depth of Spike-specific TCRs rose after two AZD1222 doses. AZD1222 recipients seropositive at baseline numbered only 5 or 6. The peak T cell response came first, and repertoires were sampled only after it.

This receptor was obtained from an adult in good health. The sample consisted of peripheral blood, taken on day 0 of AZD1222 vaccination. J is TRBJ1-2 and V is TRBV18; 9 bases match TRBD1. In DNA, the CDR3 is TGTGCCAGCTCACGGGACAGGGAACATGGCTACACCTTC. Protein product: CASSRDREHGYTF.